This T cell receptor (beta chain) was recovered during a study of cytomegalovirus exposure and HLA in healthy donors. Study conclusions and caveats: In an earlier analysis, productive rearrangement rates for most beta V segments clustered near 90% or 30%. Most sequenced TCRs were rare (though some public TCRs occurred in many donors).

The PCR used 60 Vbeta and 13 Jbeta primers. Profiling relied on immunoSEQ multiplex PCR, and the TCRdb table lists in-frame clones only, not all of them. This repertoire shows some 200,000 clones, 70% to 80% found once; its top ten account for 2.7%. A note on this clone: Its antigen is currently unknown.

Germline V lookup: CDR1 MDHEN, CDR2 SYDVKM. Trimming cost V 6 bases and J 5 bases; bases outside gene matches: 5. The CDR3 is 13 amino acids. The chain employs TRBV28 and TRBJ2-5, with 8 positions matching TRBD2. The sequenced material came from PBMCs. This receptor was taken from a woman aged 60-70 years in good health and CMV-seropositive. DNA of the CDR3: TGTGCCAGCAGACTAGCGGAGGTGGAGACCCAGTACTTC. This gives the protein CASRLAEVETQYF.